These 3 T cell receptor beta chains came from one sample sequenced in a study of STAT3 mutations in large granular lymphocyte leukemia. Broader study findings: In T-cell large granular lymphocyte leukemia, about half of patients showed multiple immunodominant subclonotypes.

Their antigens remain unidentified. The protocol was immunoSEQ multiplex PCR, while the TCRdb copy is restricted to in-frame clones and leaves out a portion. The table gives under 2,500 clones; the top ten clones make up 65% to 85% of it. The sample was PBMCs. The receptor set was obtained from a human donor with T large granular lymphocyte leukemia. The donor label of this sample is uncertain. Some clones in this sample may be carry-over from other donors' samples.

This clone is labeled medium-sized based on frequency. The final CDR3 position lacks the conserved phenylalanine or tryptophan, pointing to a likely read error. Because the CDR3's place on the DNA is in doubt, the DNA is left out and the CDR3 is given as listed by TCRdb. The CDR3: CAIKERTYNE. The chain has TRBV10-3 and TRBJ2-1; the table's D gene call, TRBD1, was not cross checked with the DNA. In germline, CDR1 is ENHRY, CDR2 SYGVKD. Inclusive of both ends, the CDR3 amounts to 10 amino acids.

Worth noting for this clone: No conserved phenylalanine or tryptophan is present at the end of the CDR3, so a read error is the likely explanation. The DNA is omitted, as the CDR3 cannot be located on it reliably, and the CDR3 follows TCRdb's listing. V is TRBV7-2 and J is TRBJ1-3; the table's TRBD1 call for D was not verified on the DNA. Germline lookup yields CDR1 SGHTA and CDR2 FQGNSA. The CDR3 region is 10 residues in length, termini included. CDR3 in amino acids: CASSARQGDT.

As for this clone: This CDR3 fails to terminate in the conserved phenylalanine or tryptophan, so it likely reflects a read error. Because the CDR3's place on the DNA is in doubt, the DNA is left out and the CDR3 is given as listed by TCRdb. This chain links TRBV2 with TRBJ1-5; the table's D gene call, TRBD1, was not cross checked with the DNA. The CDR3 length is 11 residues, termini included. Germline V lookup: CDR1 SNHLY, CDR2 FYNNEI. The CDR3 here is CASRRGAGNQP.